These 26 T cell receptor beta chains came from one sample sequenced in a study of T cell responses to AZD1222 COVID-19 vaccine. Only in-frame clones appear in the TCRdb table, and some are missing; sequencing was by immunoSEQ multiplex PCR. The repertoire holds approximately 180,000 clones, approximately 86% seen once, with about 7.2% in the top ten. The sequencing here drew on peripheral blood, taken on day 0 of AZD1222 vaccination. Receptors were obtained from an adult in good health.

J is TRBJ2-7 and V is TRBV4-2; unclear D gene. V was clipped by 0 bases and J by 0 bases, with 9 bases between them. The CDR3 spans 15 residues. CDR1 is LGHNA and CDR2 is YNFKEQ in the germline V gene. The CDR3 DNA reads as TGTGCCAGCAGCCAAGATGCACACTACTCCTACGAGCAGTACTTC. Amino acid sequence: CASSQDAHYSYEQYF.

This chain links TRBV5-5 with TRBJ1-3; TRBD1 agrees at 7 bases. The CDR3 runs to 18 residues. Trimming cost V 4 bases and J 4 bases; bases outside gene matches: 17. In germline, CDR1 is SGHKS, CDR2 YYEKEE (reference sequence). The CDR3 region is CASSRYNTGAPQGNTIYF. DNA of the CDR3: TGTGCCAGCAGCCGATACAACACAGGGGCGCCCCAGGGAAACACCATATATTTT. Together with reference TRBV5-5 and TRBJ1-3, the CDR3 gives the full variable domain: DAGVTQSPTHLIKTRGQQVTLRCSPISGHKSVSWYQQVLGQGPQFIFQYYEKEERGRGNFPDRFSARQFPNYSSELNVNALLLGDSALYLCASSRYNTGAPQGNTIYFGEGSWLTVV.

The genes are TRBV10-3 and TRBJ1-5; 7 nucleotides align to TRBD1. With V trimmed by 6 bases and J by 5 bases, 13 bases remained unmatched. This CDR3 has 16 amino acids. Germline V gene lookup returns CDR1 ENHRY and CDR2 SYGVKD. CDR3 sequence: CAISSSGTVQDQPQHF. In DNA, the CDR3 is TGTGCCATCAGCTCCTCCGGGACAGTCCAAGATCAGCCCCAGCATTTT.

The CDR3 region is CASSEGSYEQYF. The CDR3 DNA sequence: TGTGCCAGCAGTGAAGGATCCTACGAGCAGTACTTC. The rearrangement uses TRBV6-1 and TRBJ2-7; D not resolved. Trimming removed 1 base from V and 1 base from J, with 2 bases in between. Germline loops: CDR1 MNHNS, CDR2 SASEGT. CDR3 length: 12 amino acids.

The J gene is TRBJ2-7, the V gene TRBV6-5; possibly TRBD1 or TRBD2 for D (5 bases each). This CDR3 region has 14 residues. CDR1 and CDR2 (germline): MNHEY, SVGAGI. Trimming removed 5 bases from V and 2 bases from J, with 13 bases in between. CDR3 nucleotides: TGTGCCAGCAGTCCCGGGACGATCACCTACGAGCAGTACTTC. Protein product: CASSPGTITYEQYF.

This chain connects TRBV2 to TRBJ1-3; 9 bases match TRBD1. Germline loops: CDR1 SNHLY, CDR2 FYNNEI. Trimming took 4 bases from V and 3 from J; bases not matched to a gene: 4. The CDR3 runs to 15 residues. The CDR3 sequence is CASSGGTGIGNTIYF. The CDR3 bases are TGTGCCAGCAGTGGGGGGACAGGGATTGGAAACACCATATATTTT.

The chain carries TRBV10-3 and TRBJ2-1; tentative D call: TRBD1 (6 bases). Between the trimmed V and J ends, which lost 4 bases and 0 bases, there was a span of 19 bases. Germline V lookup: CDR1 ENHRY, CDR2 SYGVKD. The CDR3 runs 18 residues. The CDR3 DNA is TGTGCCATCAGTGCCCACCCCTTAACAGGGAGCTCCTACAATGAGCAGTTCTTC. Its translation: CAISAHPLTGSSYNEQFF.

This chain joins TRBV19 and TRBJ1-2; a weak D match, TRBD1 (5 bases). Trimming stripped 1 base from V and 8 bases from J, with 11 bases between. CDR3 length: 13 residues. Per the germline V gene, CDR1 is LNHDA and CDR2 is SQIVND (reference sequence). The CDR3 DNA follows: TGTGCCAGTAGTATAGTTGTGGGACGCGGCTACACCTTC. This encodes CASSIVVGRGYTF.

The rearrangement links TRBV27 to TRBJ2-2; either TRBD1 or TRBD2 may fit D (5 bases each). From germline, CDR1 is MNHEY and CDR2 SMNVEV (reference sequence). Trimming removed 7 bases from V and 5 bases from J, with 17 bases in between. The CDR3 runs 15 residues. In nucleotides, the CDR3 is TGTGCCAGCATAGTAGCCAGGGTAGCGACCGGGGAGCTGTTTTTT. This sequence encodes CASIVARVATGELFF.

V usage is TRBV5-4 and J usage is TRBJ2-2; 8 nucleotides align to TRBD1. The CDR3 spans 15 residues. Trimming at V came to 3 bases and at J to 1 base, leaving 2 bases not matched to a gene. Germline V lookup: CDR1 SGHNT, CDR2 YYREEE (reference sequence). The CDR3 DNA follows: TGTGCCAGCAGCTCGGGACAGGAGAACACCGGGGAGCTGTTTTTT. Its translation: CASSSGQENTGELFF.

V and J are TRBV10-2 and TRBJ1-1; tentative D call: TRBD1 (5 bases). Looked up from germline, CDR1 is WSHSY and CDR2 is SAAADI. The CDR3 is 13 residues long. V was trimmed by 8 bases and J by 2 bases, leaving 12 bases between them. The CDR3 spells CASCRTPNTEAFF. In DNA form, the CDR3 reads TGCGCCAGCTGTAGGACACCCAACACTGAAGCTTTCTTT.

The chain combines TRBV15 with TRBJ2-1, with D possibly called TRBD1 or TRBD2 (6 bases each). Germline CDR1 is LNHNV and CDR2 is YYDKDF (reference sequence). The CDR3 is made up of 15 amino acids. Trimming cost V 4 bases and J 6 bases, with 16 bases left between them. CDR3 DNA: TGTGCCACCAGCACTTTACCGGGGGCGTCCAATGAGCAGTTCTTC. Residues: CATSTLPGASNEQFF.

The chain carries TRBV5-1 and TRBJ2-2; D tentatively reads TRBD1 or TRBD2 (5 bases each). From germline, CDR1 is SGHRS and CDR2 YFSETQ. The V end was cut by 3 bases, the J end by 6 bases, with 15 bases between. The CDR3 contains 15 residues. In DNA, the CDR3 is TGCGCCAGCAGCTCCCGCCTGGGGGACGCCGGGGAGCTGTTTTTT. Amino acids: CASSSRLGDAGELFF.

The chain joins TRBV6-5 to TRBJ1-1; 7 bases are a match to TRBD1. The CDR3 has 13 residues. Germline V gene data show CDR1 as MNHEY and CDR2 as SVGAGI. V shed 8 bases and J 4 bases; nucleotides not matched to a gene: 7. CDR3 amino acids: CASERGLATEAFF. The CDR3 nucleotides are TGTGCCAGCGAGAGGGGGCTGGCCACTGAAGCTTTCTTT.

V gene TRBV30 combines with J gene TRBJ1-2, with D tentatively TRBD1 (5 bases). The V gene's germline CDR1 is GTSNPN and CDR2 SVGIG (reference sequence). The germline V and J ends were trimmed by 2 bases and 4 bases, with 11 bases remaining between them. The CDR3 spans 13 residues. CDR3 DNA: TGTGCCTGGAGTTCAGGGTTCGGCTATGGCTACACCTTC. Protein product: CAWSSGFGYGYTF.

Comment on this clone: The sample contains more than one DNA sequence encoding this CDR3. The CDR3 DNA reads as TGTGCCAGCAGGCGGACGAACACCGGGGAGCTGTTTTTT. This translates into CASRRTNTGELFF. The chain is built from TRBV27 and TRBJ2-2; no reliable D call. The V and J ends lost 6 bases and 0 bases respectively, with 5 bases between them. Germline CDR1 is MNHEY and CDR2 is SMNVEV (reference sequence). This CDR3 has 13 amino acids.

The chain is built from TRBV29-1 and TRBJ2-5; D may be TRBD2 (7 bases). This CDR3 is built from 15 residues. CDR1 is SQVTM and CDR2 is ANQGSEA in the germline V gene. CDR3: CRAGGRGSYQETQYF. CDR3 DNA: TGCCGCGCCGGGGGGCGGGGGAGCTACCAAGAGACCCAGTACTTC.

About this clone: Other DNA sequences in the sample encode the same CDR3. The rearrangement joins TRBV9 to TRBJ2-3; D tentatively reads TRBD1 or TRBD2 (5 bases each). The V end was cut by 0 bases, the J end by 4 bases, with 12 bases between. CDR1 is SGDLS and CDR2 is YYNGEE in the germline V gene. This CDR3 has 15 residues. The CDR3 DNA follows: TGTGCCAGCAGCGTAGCAGGGACCCGGGCAGATACGCAGTATTTT. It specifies CASSVAGTRADTQYF.

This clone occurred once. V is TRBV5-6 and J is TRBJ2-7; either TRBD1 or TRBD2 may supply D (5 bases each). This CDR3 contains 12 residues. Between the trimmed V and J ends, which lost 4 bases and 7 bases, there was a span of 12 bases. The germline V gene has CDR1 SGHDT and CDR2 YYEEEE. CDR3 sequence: CASSPGAREQYF. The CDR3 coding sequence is TGTGCCAGCAGCCCCGGGGCCCGTGAGCAGTACTTC.

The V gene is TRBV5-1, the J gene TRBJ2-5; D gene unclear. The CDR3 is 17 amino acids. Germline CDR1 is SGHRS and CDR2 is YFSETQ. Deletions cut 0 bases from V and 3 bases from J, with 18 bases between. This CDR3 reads CASSLGARTRQEETQYF. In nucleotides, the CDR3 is TGCGCCAGCAGCTTGGGAGCCAGAACCCGCCAGGAAGAGACCCAGTACTTC.

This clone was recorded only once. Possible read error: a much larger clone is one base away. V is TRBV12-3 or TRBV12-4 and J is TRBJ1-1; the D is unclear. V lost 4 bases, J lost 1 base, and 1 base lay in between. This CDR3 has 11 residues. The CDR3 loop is CASSWNTEAFF. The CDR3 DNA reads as TGTGCCAGCAGTTGGAACACTGAAGCTTTCTTT.

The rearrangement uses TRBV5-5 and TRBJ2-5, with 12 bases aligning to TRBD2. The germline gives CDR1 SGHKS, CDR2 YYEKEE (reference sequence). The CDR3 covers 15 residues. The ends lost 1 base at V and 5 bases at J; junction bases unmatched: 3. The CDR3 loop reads CASSLPSGGVETQYF. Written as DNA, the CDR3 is TGTGCCAGCAGCTTGCCTAGCGGGGGGGTGGAGACCCAGTACTTC.

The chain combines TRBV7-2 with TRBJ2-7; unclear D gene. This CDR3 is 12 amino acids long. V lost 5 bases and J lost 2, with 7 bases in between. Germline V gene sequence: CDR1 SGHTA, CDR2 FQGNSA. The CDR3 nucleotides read TGTGCCAGCAGCGACCATCCCTACGAGCAGTACTTC. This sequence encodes CASSDHPYEQYF.

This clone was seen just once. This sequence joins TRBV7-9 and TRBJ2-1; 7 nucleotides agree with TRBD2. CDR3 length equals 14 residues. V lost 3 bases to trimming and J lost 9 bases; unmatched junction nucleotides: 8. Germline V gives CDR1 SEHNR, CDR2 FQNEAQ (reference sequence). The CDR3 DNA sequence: TGTGCCAGCAGCTTGGTGCCCAGGGAGGGTGAGCAGTTCTTC. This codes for CASSLVPREGEQFF.

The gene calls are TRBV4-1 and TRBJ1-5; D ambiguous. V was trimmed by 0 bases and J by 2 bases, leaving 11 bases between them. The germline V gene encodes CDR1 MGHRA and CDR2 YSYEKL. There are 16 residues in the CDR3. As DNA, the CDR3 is TGCGCCAGCAGCCAAGACAGCGCAGCCCGCAATCAGCCCCAGCATTTT. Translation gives CASSQDSAARNQPQHF.

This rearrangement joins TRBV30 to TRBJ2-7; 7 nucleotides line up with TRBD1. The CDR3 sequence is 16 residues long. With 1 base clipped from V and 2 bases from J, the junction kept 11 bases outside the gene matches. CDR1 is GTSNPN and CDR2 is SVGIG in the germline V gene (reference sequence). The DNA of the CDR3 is TGTGCCTGGAGTGACCCCTCGGGCAGGGGGACCTACGAGCAGTACTTC. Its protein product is CAWSDPSGRGTYEQYF. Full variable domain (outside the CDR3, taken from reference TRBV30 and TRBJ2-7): SQTIHQWPATLVQPVGSPLSLECTVEGTSNPNLYWYRQAAGRGLQLLFYSVGIGQISSEVPQNLSASRPQDRQFILSSKKLLLSDSGFYLCAWSDPSGRGTYEQYFGPGTRLTVT.